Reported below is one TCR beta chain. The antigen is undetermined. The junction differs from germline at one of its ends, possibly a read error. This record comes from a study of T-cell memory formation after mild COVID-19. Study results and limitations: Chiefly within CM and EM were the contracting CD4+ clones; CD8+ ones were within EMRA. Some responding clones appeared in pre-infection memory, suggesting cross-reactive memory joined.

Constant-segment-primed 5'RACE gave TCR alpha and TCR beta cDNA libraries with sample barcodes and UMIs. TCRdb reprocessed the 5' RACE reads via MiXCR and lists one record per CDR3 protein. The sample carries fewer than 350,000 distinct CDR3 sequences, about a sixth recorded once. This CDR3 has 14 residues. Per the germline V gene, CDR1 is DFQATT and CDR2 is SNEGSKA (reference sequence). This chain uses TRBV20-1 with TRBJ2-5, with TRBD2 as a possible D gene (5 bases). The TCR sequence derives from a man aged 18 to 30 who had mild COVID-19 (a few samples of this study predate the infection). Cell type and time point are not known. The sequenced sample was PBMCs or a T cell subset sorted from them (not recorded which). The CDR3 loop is CSARGPSSGETQYF. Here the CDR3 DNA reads TGCAGTGCCAGAGGTCCTAGCAGTGGAGAGACCCAGTACTTC.